One and the same sample provided the 29 T cell receptor beta chains below, sequenced in a study of T cells after yellow fever vaccination. TCRdb re-called the 5' RACE reads through MiXCR, storing one row per CDR3 protein. The repertoire consists of about 630,000 distinct CDR3 sequences, with roughly an eighth occurring once and the leading ten covering about 15%. Sample: PBMCs, taken on the day of the yellow fever booster vaccination. Receptors originate from a man aged 25 to 40 who received the YFV17D yellow fever vaccine.

This clonotype was observed a single time. The chain uses TRBV20-1 and TRBJ1-1; D unclear. The CDR3 loop spans 12 amino acids. Germline assignment: CDR1 DFQATT and CDR2 SNEGSKA (reference sequence). The ends were cut back, 1 base at V and 10 bases at J, with 13 bases in the middle. The CDR3 region is CSARATPGRAFF. As DNA, the CDR3 is TGCAGTGCTAGAGCGACACCCGGTAGAGCTTTCTTT.

The genes are TRBV6-1 and TRBJ2-2; the D is unclear. Looked up from germline, CDR1 is MNHNS and CDR2 is SASEGT. This CDR3 is built from 13 residues. V was trimmed by 2 bases and J by 4 bases, leaving 5 bases between them. CDR3 amino acids: CASSEISTGELFF. CDR3 sequence (DNA): TGTGCCAGCAGTGAAATCTCCACCGGGGAGCTGTTTTTT.

The rearrangement links TRBV7-2 to TRBJ2-1, with 8 bases aligning to TRBD1. CDR3 length: 16 residues. CDR1 and CDR2 (germline): SGHTA, FQGNSA. V dropped 1 base and J dropped 3; count of bases not matched to a gene: 5. The CDR3 sequence is CASSLGLTGGYNEQFF. CDR3 nucleotides: TGTGCCAGCAGCTTAGGGTTAACAGGGGGCTACAATGAGCAGTTCTTC.

This clonotype was recorded a few times. CDR3 amino acids: CATTGTPPPSFF. The CDR3 nucleotides read TGTGCCACAACCGGGACTCCGCCCCCCAGTTTCTTC. The V call is TRBV6-6, the J call TRBJ2-1, with D possibly being TRBD2 (6 bases). This CDR3 is built from 12 residues. CDR1 is MNHNY and CDR2 is SVGAGI in the germline V gene (reference sequence). V lost 10 bases and J 16 bases, leaving 23 bases between the germline ends.

This clonotype turned up a few times. CDR3: CASSISLGASGTDTQYF. CDR3 DNA sequence: TGTGCCAGTAGTATATCCCTAGGAGCTAGCGGCACAGATACGCAGTATTTT. This sequence joins TRBV19 and TRBJ2-3; tentative D call: TRBD2 (6 bases). Germline lookup yields CDR1 LNHDA and CDR2 SQIVND (reference sequence). Trimming removed 2 bases at V and 1 base at J, with 16 bases between. CDR3 length: 17 residues.

This clonotype was seen a handful of times. The DNA for the CDR3 is TGCAGCGTTGACAGGGGGGTAACCGGGGAGCTGTTTTTT. Residues: CSVDRGVTGELFF. The chain is built from TRBV29-1 and TRBJ2-2; tentative D call: TRBD1 (7 bases). The ends were cut back, 3 bases at V and 5 bases at J, with 10 bases in the middle. CDR3 length equals 13 residues. Looked up from germline, CDR1 is SQVTM and CDR2 is ANQGSEA.

Only a few counts were recorded for this clonotype. The chain has TRBV12-3 or TRBV12-4 and TRBJ2-2; a weak D match, TRBD1 (6 bases). Trimming removed 5 bases at V and 7 bases at J, with 20 bases between. The CDR3 contains 16 residues. Here the CDR3 reads CASSPFERGFHGELFF. CDR3 coding DNA: TGTGCCAGCAGTCCCTTTGAGAGGGGGTTTCACGGGGAGCTGTTTTTT.

The rearrangement uses TRBV24-1 and TRBJ2-3, with D perhaps matching TRBD2 (7 bases). This CDR3 has 16 amino acids. Germline V gives CDR1 KGHDR, CDR2 SFDVKD. Deletions cut 3 bases from V and 0 bases from J, with 12 bases between. CDR3 bases: TGTGCCACCAGTGATCCGCGGGGGCCTAGCACAGATACGCAGTATTTT. Its translation is CATSDPRGPSTDTQYF.

This clonotype was seen a handful of times. The chain is built from TRBV12-3 or TRBV12-4 and TRBJ2-7; D remains unclear. The CDR3 has 13 amino acids. V was pared by 4 bases and J by 5 bases, with 12 bases between. CDR3 sequence (DNA): TGTGCCAGCAGTTCCTCCCAGTTCCACGAGCAGTACTTC. Translating it yields CASSSSQFHEQYF.

This rearrangement joins TRBV12-3 or TRBV12-4 to TRBJ2-7; 7 bases agree with TRBD1. There are 15 residues in the CDR3. V shed 0 bases, J shed 1 base, and the junction held 3 bases outside the gene matches. In DNA form, the CDR3 reads TGTGCCAGCAGTTTAGCGGACAGGAGATCCTACGAGCAGTACTTC. The encoded protein is CASSLADRRSYEQYF.

This clonotype was recorded a few times. The V and J genes are TRBV7-9 and TRBJ2-7, with TRBD1 matching 9 bases. J gave up 5 bases and V 1 base, and 6 bases lay outside the gene matches. The length of the CDR3 is 15 residues. CDR1 and CDR2 (germline): SEHNR, FQNEAQ (reference sequence). This CDR3 is CASSLVQGAINEQYF. The CDR3 nucleotides are TGTGCCAGCAGCTTAGTACAGGGGGCTATCAACGAGCAGTACTTC.

The chain joins TRBV11-2 to TRBJ2-2; D is perhaps TRBD1 (5 bases). This CDR3 has 13 amino acids. The V gene lost 1 base and the J gene lost 7 bases, with 7 bases spanning the gap. Germline CDR1 SGHAT, CDR2 FQNNGV. The CDR3 DNA reads as TGTGCCAGCAGCTTAGGGACAAGCGGGGAGCTGTTTTTT. Amino acids: CASSLGTSGELFF.

This clonotype was recorded a few times. CDR3 nucleotide sequence: TGTGCCAGCAGCTCCGGGGGGGGATCGTCCCAGGGTGAAGCTTTCTTT. Translated, it gives CASSSGGGSSQGEAFF. This rearrangement joins TRBV7-9 to TRBJ1-1; D is perhaps TRBD1 (5 bases). The CDR3 extends over 16 amino acids. Deletions cut 4 bases from V and 7 bases from J, with 22 bases between. Germline CDR1 SEHNR, CDR2 FQNEAQ (reference sequence).

V gene TRBV12-3 or TRBV12-4 combines with J gene TRBJ1-4; D ambiguous. The V and J ends lost 3 bases and 3 bases respectively, with 5 bases between them. The CDR3 is 13 residues long. The CDR3 DNA follows: TGTGCCAGCAGTTTCAGCTCTAATGAAAAACTGTTTTTT. It is translated as CASSFSSNEKLFF.

V usage is TRBV11-1 and J usage is TRBJ2-1, with 16 bases lining up with TRBD2. Germline-derived CDR1 and CDR2 are SGHAT and FQDESV (reference sequence). V was pared by 5 bases and J by 8 bases, with 6 bases of the junction left unmatched. The CDR3 length is 16 residues. The DNA for the CDR3 is TGTGCCAGCAGCCCTCCCGGGACTAGCGGGAGGGATGAGCAGTTCTTC. Residues: CASSPPGTSGRDEQFF.

The V gene is TRBV6-5, the J gene TRBJ2-3; weak D call: TRBD1 (6 bases). Germline CDR1 MNHEY, CDR2 SVGAGI. CDR3 length: 16 amino acids. Trimming took 4 bases from V and 8 from J, leaving 22 bases between them. The CDR3 protein is CASSSRTEFHHPTQYF. The CDR3 coding sequence is TGTGCCAGCAGTTCTCGGACAGAATTCCACCATCCTACGCAGTATTTT.

This clonotype was seen many times. The CDR3 coding sequence is TGTGCCAGCAGTTCGGCGGGAGGGGCCTACGAGCAGTACTTC. Translating gives CASSSAGGAYEQYF. This chain links TRBV12-3 or TRBV12-4 with TRBJ2-7, with 9 bases identical to TRBD2. V shed 4 bases and J 2 bases; nucleotides not matched to a gene: 3. CDR3 length: 14 residues.

The chain joins TRBV4-2 to TRBJ2-1; D is unclear. CDR3 length: 17 amino acids. V was clipped by 1 base and J by 0 bases, with 13 bases between them. Per the germline V gene, CDR1 is LGHNA and CDR2 is YNFKEQ. The CDR3 reads CASSQVARASSYNEQFF. The CDR3 bases are TGTGCCAGCAGCCAAGTTGCGCGAGCTAGCTCCTACAATGAGCAGTTCTTC.

CDR3 in amino acids: CASSFTLDEQFF. CDR3 in DNA: TGTGCCAGCAGCTTTACGTTGGATGAGCAGTTCTTC. This chain joins TRBV7-6 and TRBJ2-1; D is unclear. Trimming stripped 3 bases from V and 8 bases from J, with 8 bases between. Germline V lookup: CDR1 SGHVS, CDR2 FNYEAQ. This CDR3 comprises 12 residues.

This clonotype was counted many times. V is TRBV12-3 or TRBV12-4 and J is TRBJ2-5; D is uncertain. Trimming pared 2 bases from V and 2 bases from J, leaving 12 bases between. The CDR3 extends over 15 amino acids. In DNA form, the CDR3 reads TGTGCCAGCAGTTTACTACAGCGAACTCAAGAGACCCAGTACTTC. Protein sequence: CASSLLQRTQETQYF.

This clonotype came up a few times. The V and J genes are TRBV12-3 or TRBV12-4 and TRBJ1-4, with D perhaps matching TRBD1 (6 bases). The CDR3 totals 17 residues. Trimming removed 7 bases at V and 3 bases at J, with 21 bases between. This chain's CDR3 is CASTDIGGHDSNEKLFF. The CDR3 nucleotides read TGTGCCAGCACTGACATTGGGGGGCACGATTCTAATGAAAAACTGTTTTTT.

This clonotype was recorded many times. V usage is TRBV10-3 and J usage is TRBJ2-3; possible D gene TRBD2, 5 bases. CDR3 length equals 13 residues. CDR1 is ENHRY, CDR2 SYGVKD, per germline. Trimming stripped 11 bases from V and 5 bases from J, with 17 bases between. For the CDR3, the DNA is TGTGCCCTCACCGGGAACCCCGGAGATACGCAGTATTTT. The encoded protein is CALTGNPGDTQYF.

The table lists this clonotype with a few counts. V is TRBV6-1 and J is TRBJ1-2, with TRBD1 matching over 11 bases. CDR1 and CDR2 (germline): MNHNS, SASEGT. The V gene end was trimmed by 6 bases and the J gene end by 8 bases; junction bases not matched to a gene: 11. The CDR3 loop spans 15 amino acids. The CDR3 bases are TGTGCCAGCAGAGACATTGGACAGGGGGCCTTCGGCTACACCTTC. Amino acids: CASRDIGQGAFGYTF.

The chain employs TRBV20-1 and TRBJ2-5; 16 nucleotides agree with TRBD2. CDR1 DFQATT and CDR2 SNEGSKA come from the germline V gene (reference sequence). The CDR3 has 16 residues. The CDR3 here is CSALGTSGRAVETQYF. The CDR3 nucleotides are TGCAGCGCGCTAGGGACTAGCGGGAGGGCCGTGGAGACCCAGTACTTC.

Only a few counts were recorded for this clonotype. The rearrangement uses TRBV20-1 and TRBJ2-1, with 7 positions matching TRBD2. Germline values: CDR1 DFQATT, CDR2 SNEGSKA (reference sequence). V was clipped by 1 base and J by 12 bases; unmatched bases: 15. There are 15 residues in the CDR3. Here the CDR3 reads CSARVRIAGPEVQFF. The CDR3 DNA is TGCAGTGCTAGAGTTAGAATAGCGGGCCCCGAGGTGCAGTTCTTC.

This clonotype turned up a few times. This sequence joins TRBV20-1 and TRBJ2-1; 8 positions agree with TRBD2. This CDR3 is built from 12 residues. Germline V gene data show CDR1 as DFQATT and CDR2 as SNEGSKA (reference sequence). The V and J ends lost 3 bases and 15 bases, in that order; junction bases with no gene match: 10. The CDR3 DNA reads as TGCAGTGCTAGCCGGGGTGGCGGGAGGACGTTCTTC. Protein product: CSASRGGGRTFF.

The J gene is TRBJ1-1, the V gene TRBV29-1; 7 nucleotides align to TRBD1. Trimming took 6 bases from V and 3 from J; bases not matched to a gene: 4. The CDR3 is 12 amino acids. Per the germline V gene, CDR1 is SQVTM and CDR2 is ANQGSEA. The CDR3 DNA is TGCAGCGTGGGGACAGAGCACACTGAAGCTTTCTTT. It is translated as CSVGTEHTEAFF.

This clonotype occurred a few times. The chain joins TRBV11-1 to TRBJ2-3; 15 bases are a match to TRBD2. The length of the CDR3 is 18 residues. The ends lost 0 bases at V and 2 bases at J; junction bases unmatched: 3. The germline gives CDR1 SGHAT, CDR2 FQDESV (reference sequence). CDR3 loop: CASSLARTSGRATDTQYF. CDR3 bases: TGTGCCAGCAGCTTAGCCCGGACTAGCGGGAGGGCCACAGATACGCAGTATTTT.

The V and J genes are TRBV11-2 and TRBJ2-4; D not resolved. The germline V gene has CDR1 SGHAT and CDR2 FQNNGV. The CDR3 loop spans 14 amino acids. V lost 1 base, J lost 6 bases, and 10 bases lay in between. The CDR3 reads CASSLGQPGNIQYF. CDR3 nucleotides: TGTGCCAGCAGCTTAGGTCAGCCTGGAAACATTCAGTACTTC.